Each of the 17 T cell receptor beta chains below was sequenced from the same sample in a study of Graves' ophthalmopathy and Graves' hyperthyroidism. TCR beta CDR3 regions were amplified from RNA transcripts. HTBI primers were employed in first-round RT-PCR, then a second-round multiplex PCR followed. MiXCR was run by TCRdb on the multiplex PCR reads, yielding one entry per CDR3 protein. The sample has some 200,000 distinct CDR3 sequences, over 25% seen once. The specimen sequenced was peripheral blood. The receptor set was obtained from a man in his forties or fifties with Graves' ophthalmopathy.

This clonotype was picked up many times. This may be a read error, as it is one base from a much larger clone. The chain carries TRBV19 and TRBJ1-1; tentatively, D is TRBD1 (6 bases). Trimming shortened V by 11 bases and J by 2 bases, and 18 bases separated the two germline ends. Germline lookup yields CDR1 LNHDA and CDR2 SQIVND (reference sequence). The CDR3 has 14 amino acids. In DNA form, the CDR3 reads TGTGCCTGTAAAAAACAGGGTTTAAACACTGAAGCTTTCTTT. This gives the protein CACKKQGLNTEAFF. The variable domain in full, with the rest retrieved from reference TRBV19 and TRBJ1-1, is DGGITQSPKYLFRKEGQNVTLSCEQNLNHDAMYWYRQDPGQGLRLIYYSQIVNDFQKGDIAEGYSVSREKKESFPLTVTSAQKNPTAFYLCACKKQGLNTEAFFGQGTRLTVV.

This clonotype was observed at least ten times. V is TRBV7-2 and J is TRBJ1-1, with D tentatively TRBD1 (5 bases). The CDR3 is 15 residues long. CDR1 is SGHTA, CDR2 FQGNSA, per germline. V was shortened by 5 bases and J by 4 bases, with 17 bases between the two germline ends. The CDR3 region has the DNA TGTGCCAGCAGCACCCGTAGTCGTGGGGGCACTGAAGCTTTCTTT. Translating gives CASSTRSRGGTEAFF.

This clonotype was picked up many times. J is TRBJ2-5 and V is TRBV20-1, with D hard to call. Trimming cost V 2 bases and J 2 bases, with 15 bases left between them. Germline V gives CDR1 DFQATT, CDR2 SNEGSKA (reference sequence). This CDR3 is built from 15 residues. The CDR3 DNA reads as TGCAGTGCTAGACCCCCCGGAATGGGGCAAGAGACCCAGTACTTC. It translates to CSARPPGMGQETQYF.

There are many counts of this clonotype. This may come from a read error, since a much larger clone is one base off. The rearrangement joins TRBV24-1 to TRBJ2-5, with TRBD1 identical over 10 bases. Trimming took 5 bases from V and 5 from J; bases not matched to a gene: 7. This CDR3 region has 15 residues. The germline CDR1 and CDR2 sequences are KGHDR and SFDVKD. Here the CDR3 DNA reads TGTGCCACCAGTGGTTGGACAGGGGGGAGGGAGACCCAGTACTTC. Protein product: CATSGWTGGRETQYF.

This clonotype was seen many times. The gene calls are TRBV11-3 and TRBJ2-7; D remains ambiguous. CDR3 length equals 17 residues. CDR1 is SGHNT and CDR2 is YENEEA in the germline V gene. V gave up 5 bases and J gave up 3 bases, with 23 bases separating them. The CDR3 protein is CASSPTDRALVSYEQYF. The CDR3 coding sequence is TGTGCCAGCAGCCCCACCGACCGCGCGTTAGTGAGCTACGAGCAGTACTTC.

This clonotype was seen at least ten times. This chain links TRBV4-1 with TRBJ1-1, with D possibly TRBD1 on 6 matching bases. V was clipped by 1 base and J by 5 bases, with 14 bases between them. Germline assignment: CDR1 MGHRA and CDR2 YSYEKL. The CDR3 consists of 15 residues. The CDR3 DNA reads TGCGCCAGCAGCCAAGGAGCAGGGGCGGATACTGAAGCTTTCTTT. It codes for CASSQGAGADTEAFF.

Many counts were recorded for this clonotype. The V and J genes are TRBV7-3 and TRBJ2-5; D ambiguous. Trimming took 5 bases from V and 5 from J, leaving 18 bases between them. Germline V gene lookup returns CDR1 SGHTA and CDR2 FQGTGA. The CDR3 is 15 amino acids. In DNA form, the CDR3 reads TGTGCCAGCAGCGTTGGCCCCTCGGGTGGTGAGACCCAGTACTTC. This gives the protein CASSVGPSGGETQYF.

In its sample, this clonotype was seen many times. The chain's CDR3 is CSAGTGVQETQYF. The CDR3, as DNA: TGCAGCGCTGGGACAGGGGTTCAAGAGACCCAGTACTTC. The rearrangement joins TRBV29-1 to TRBJ2-5; 10 bases line up with TRBD1. The CDR3 length is 13 residues. J lost 2 bases, V lost 7 bases, and 4 bases had no gene match. Per the germline V gene, CDR1 is SQVTM and CDR2 is ANQGSEA.

The table lists this clonotype with many counts. The chain joins TRBV28 to TRBJ2-2; 7 bases align to TRBD1. Unmatched junction bases numbered 6, after V lost 4 bases and J lost 7 bases. Per the germline V gene, CDR1 is MDHEN and CDR2 is SYDVKM. The CDR3 is 14 residues long. CDR3 in DNA: TGTGCCAGCAGTTCCCTACAGGGGAGCGGGGAGCTGTTTTTT. This encodes CASSSLQGSGELFF. The full variable domain, its missing parts supplied by reference TRBV28 and TRBJ2-2, is DVKVTQSSRYLVKRTGEKVFLECVQDMDHENMFWYRQDPGLGLRLIYFSYDVKMKEKGDIPEGYSVSREKKERFSLILESASTNQTSMYLCASSSLQGSGELFFGEGSRLTVL.

The genes are TRBV12-3 or TRBV12-4 and TRBJ2-5, with 9 bases aligning to TRBD1. The CDR3 is 16 amino acids. V lost 4 bases and J lost 1; bases outside the gene matches: 7. CDR3 bases: TGTGCCAGCAGTTCTAGGGACAGGGAGTCCCAAGAGACCCAGTACTTC. It yields the protein CASSSRDRESQETQYF.

V and J are TRBV6-2 or TRBV6-3 and TRBJ1-2, with unresolved D. The CDR3 runs 14 residues. V was shortened by 6 bases and J by 3 bases, with 14 bases between the two germline ends. The germline V gene has CDR1 MNHEY and CDR2 SVGEGT. The CDR3: CASRGGRYYYGYTF. In nucleotides, the CDR3 is TGTGCCAGCAGGGGCGGGCGATACTACTATGGCTACACCTTC.

This clonotype was seen ten or more times. This chain uses TRBV15 with TRBJ2-2, with 7 bases matching TRBD2. Germline-derived CDR1 and CDR2 are LNHNV and YYDKDF (reference sequence). J lost 5 bases, V lost 8 bases, and 2 bases had no gene match. There are 12 residues in the CDR3. CDR3 nucleotide sequence: TGTGCCACCGGGGGGGTTACCGGGGAGCTGTTTTTT. It yields the protein CATGGVTGELFF. The variable domain in full, with the rest retrieved from reference TRBV15 and TRBJ2-2, is DAMVIQNPRYQVTQFGKPVTLSCSQTLNHNVMYWYQQKSSQAPKLLFHYYDKDFNNEADTPDNFQSRRPNTSFCFLDIRSPGLGDTAMYLCATGGVTGELFFGEGSRLTVL.

This clonotype was seen ten or more times. The chain employs TRBV12-3 or TRBV12-4 and TRBJ1-1, with 10 bases that match TRBD1. Trimming removed 5 bases from V and 5 bases from J; junction bases left unmatched: 5. CDR3 length: 14 residues. The CDR3 here is CASSGDRGNTEAFF. In DNA form, the CDR3 reads TGTGCCAGCAGTGGGGACAGGGGTAATACTGAAGCTTTCTTT.

This clonotype was detected many times. The genes are TRBV6-1 and TRBJ2-3; 9 nucleotides agree with TRBD2. This CDR3 spans 15 amino acids. Trimming at V came to 6 bases and at J to 5 bases, leaving 9 bases not matched to a gene. Germline loops: CDR1 MNHNS, CDR2 SASEGT. The CDR3 DNA reads as TGTGCCAGCAGGGGAGCGGGAGGTGGGGGAGATACGCAGTATTTT. Translation: CASRGAGGGGDTQYF.

This clonotype was seen repeatedly, ten times or more. This sequence joins TRBV6-1 and TRBJ2-5; D unresolved. In germline, CDR1 is MNHNS, CDR2 SASEGT. The V gene lost 6 bases and the J gene lost 1 base, with 6 bases spanning the gap. The CDR3 loop spans 12 amino acids. The CDR3 DNA sequence: TGTGCCAGCAGCCTCCTCCAAGAGACCCAGTACTTC. Residues: CASSLLQETQYF.

There are many counts of this clonotype. Here the CDR3 reads CASNLRESALYEQYF. The CDR3, as DNA: TGTGCCAGCAATCTCCGAGAGTCCGCCTTATACGAGCAGTACTTC. The V call is TRBV5-6, the J call TRBJ2-7; D uncertain. The CDR3 is made up of 15 amino acids. V lost 6 bases to trimming and J lost 4 bases, with 20 bases between them. Germline V gives CDR1 SGHDT, CDR2 YYEEEE.

This clonotype was counted many times. This chain links TRBV28 with TRBJ2-5; TRBD2 is a possible D gene (5 bases). V lost 3 bases, J lost 4 bases, and 15 bases lay in between. Germline CDR1 and CDR2: MDHEN and SYDVKM. CDR3 size: 15 residues. This chain's CDR3 is CASSFRTTGIETQYF. CDR3 coding DNA: TGTGCCAGCAGTTTCAGAACGACCGGGATAGAGACCCAGTACTTC.